The 9 T cell receptor beta chains listed next were all sequenced from one sample in a study of cytomegalovirus exposure and HLA in healthy donors. PCR used 60 Vbeta primers and 13 Jbeta primers. Some clones are missing from TCRdb's copy, which holds only in-frame ones; the method was immunoSEQ multiplex PCR. The table has 110,000 or so clones, 67% seen once. Sequencing was done on a sample of PBMCs. These receptors came from a man between 18 and 29 years old in good health and CMV-seropositive.

A few counts support this clone. The rearrangement uses TRBV6-4 and TRBJ2-3, with 7 bases lining up with TRBD2. V gave up 3 bases and J gave up 6 bases; unmatched junction bases: 6. This CDR3 is 14 amino acids long. Germline V gene data show CDR1 as MRHNA and CDR2 as SNTAGT. The CDR3 bases are TGTGCCAGCAGTGAGGTGGGGGGGACCGATACGCAGTATTTT. Translated, it gives CASSEVGGTDTQYF.

The rearrangement uses TRBV5-6 and TRBJ2-7, with D possibly being TRBD2 (6 bases). The CDR3 runs 13 residues. Trimming removed 4 bases from V and 6 bases from J, with 14 bases in between. Germline-derived CDR1 and CDR2 are SGHDT and YYEEEE. The CDR3 loop reads CASSLIVGGEQYF. In DNA, the CDR3 is TGTGCCAGCAGCCTAATAGTCGGGGGCGAGCAGTACTTC.

The CDR3 region has the DNA TGTGCCATCAGTGCCAGCGGGTTTACCTACGAGCAGTACTTC. Residues: CAISASGFTYEQYF. The chain links TRBV10-3 to TRBJ2-7; maybe TRBD2 (6 bases). The germline V gene has CDR1 ENHRY and CDR2 SYGVKD. V was pared by 4 bases and J by 2 bases, with 12 bases between. The CDR3 is 14 residues long.

The chain carries TRBV9 and TRBJ2-1; 14 bases are a match to TRBD2. After removal of 4 bases from V and 4 bases from J, the junction contained 4 bases not matched to a gene. CDR3 length: 16 residues. The germline V gene encodes CDR1 SGDLS and CDR2 YYNGEE. CDR3 protein: CASSPRLAGGYNEQFF. CDR3 DNA sequence: TGTGCCAGCAGCCCTCGACTAGCGGGGGGGTACAATGAGCAGTTCTTC.

V gene TRBV6-1 combines with J gene TRBJ2-5; 10 bases are shared with TRBD2. Germline V CDR1 and CDR2: MNHNS, SASEGT. The CDR3 length is 16 residues. With 3 bases clipped from V and 5 bases from J, the junction kept 9 bases outside the gene matches. CDR3 region: CASSDRASGGGETQYF. In DNA, the CDR3 is TGTGCCAGCAGTGACCGGGCTAGCGGGGGCGGCGAGACCCAGTACTTC.

This clone was observed a few times. CDR3 nucleotides: TGTGCCAGCAGCCAGGGGACTAACTATGGCTACACCTTC. Protein product: CASSQGTNYGYTF. This chain joins TRBV28 and TRBJ1-2; D might be TRBD1 (6 bases). The CDR3 covers 13 residues. V was shortened by 6 bases and J by 0 bases, with 8 bases between the two germline ends. Germline CDR1 reads MDHEN; CDR2 reads SYDVKM.

CDR3 residues: CASSRPSTSGGPYNEQFF. The CDR3 coding sequence is TGTGCCAGCTCACGTCCCTCAACTAGCGGGGGCCCGTACAATGAGCAGTTCTTC. The chain couples TRBV18 to TRBJ2-1; the match to TRBD2 covers 11 bases. Germline CDR1 reads KGHSH; CDR2 reads LQKENI. J was trimmed by 4 bases and V by 4 bases; bases with no gene match: 12. This CDR3 has 18 residues. The full variable domain, completed using reference TRBV18 and TRBJ2-1, is NAGVMQNPRHLVRRRGQEARLRCSPMKGHSHVYWYRQLPEEGLKFMVYLQKENIIDESGMPKERFSAEFPKEGPSILRIQQVVRGDSAAYFCASSRPSTSGGPYNEQFFGPGTRLTVL.

DNA for the CDR3: TGTGCCAGCAGCTTAGTGCTAGCGGGGGCCTCGAGAGGGGAGCTGTTTTTT. Translated: CASSLVLAGASRGELFF. J is TRBJ2-2 and V is TRBV7-8; the match to TRBD2 covers 10 bases. The J segment lost 8 bases and the V segment lost 1 base, leaving 10 bases of the junction unmatched. The CDR3 contains 17 residues. Germline CDR1 is SGHVS and CDR2 is FQNEAQ.

The V and J genes are TRBV7-9 and TRBJ1-2; maybe TRBD1 (6 bases). The CDR3 is 13 amino acids. From germline, CDR1 is SEHNR and CDR2 FQNEAQ (reference sequence). Trimming removed 5 bases at V and 8 bases at J, with 15 bases between. The CDR3 DNA is TGTGCCAGCAGCCCTTTCAGGGGAGTGGGCTACACCTTC. This sequence encodes CASSPFRGVGYTF.